What follows are 18 T cell receptor beta chains derived from one specimen sequenced in a study of OX40 agonist ivuxolimab in advanced cancers. Produced via immunoSEQ multiplex PCR; TCRdb's table is partial and in-frame only. This table holds approximately 67,000 clones, roughly four fifths found once. Here the sequenced sample was CD4+ or CD8+ T cells sorted from blood, taken in a trial of the OX40 agonist ivuxolimab. These receptors originate from an adult with an advanced solid tumor such as melanoma, head and neck, liver or kidney cancer.

The CDR3 sequence is CASSLSLGRQYEQYF. CDR3 bases: TGTGCCAGCAGCTTGTCTTTGGGGAGACAATACGAGCAGTACTTC. The rearrangement links TRBV5-4 to TRBJ2-7; maybe TRBD2 (5 bases). The CDR3 covers 15 residues. V dropped 1 base and J dropped 4 bases, with 15 bases sitting between them. From germline, CDR1 is SGHNT and CDR2 YYREEE (reference sequence).

Only a few counts were recorded for this clone. V is TRBV19 and J is TRBJ1-5; tentative D call: TRBD1 (6 bases). The V and J ends lost 5 bases and 6 bases respectively, with 14 bases between them. The CDR3 is 14 residues long. Germline V gives CDR1 LNHDA, CDR2 SQIVND (reference sequence). CDR3 region: CASSPKQGFQPQHF. CDR3 nucleotide sequence: TGTGCCAGTAGTCCTAAACAGGGATTTCAGCCCCAGCATTTT.

This chain links TRBV2 with TRBJ2-7, with 11 bases lining up with TRBD1. J lost 6 bases, V lost 7 bases, and 20 bases had no gene match. Germline CDR1 is SNHLY and CDR2 is FYNNEI. The CDR3 consists of 18 residues. CDR3 nucleotide sequence: TGTGCCAGCAATTGGCTGCTATTTCCGGGACAGGGGGAGGGCGAGCAGTACTTC. This codes for CASNWLLFPGQGEGEQYF.

V gene TRBV28 combines with J gene TRBJ2-7; 7 positions agree with TRBD1. CDR1 MDHEN and CDR2 SYDVKM come from the germline V gene. Losses at the gene ends were 3 bases for V and 3 bases for J; bases not matched to a gene: 8. The CDR3 contains 15 residues. The DNA for the CDR3 is TGTGCCAGCAGTTTGTTGGGACAGAACATCTACGAGCAGTACTTC. Amino acids: CASSLLGQNIYEQYF.

This chain connects TRBV14 to TRBJ2-3; D unresolved. The CDR3 has 11 residues. Germline CDR1 reads SGHDN; CDR2 reads FVKESK. Deletions cut 3 bases from V and 5 bases from J, with 3 bases between. The CDR3 loop is CASSHIDTQYF. The CDR3 nucleotides are TGTGCCAGCAGCCACATAGATACGCAGTATTTT. The whole variable domain, filled in from reference TRBV14 and TRBJ2-3, reads EAGVTQFPSHSVIEKGQTVTLRCDPISGHDNLYWYRRVMGKEIKFLLHFVKESKQDESGMPNNRFLAERTGGTYSTLKVQPAELEDSGVYFCASSHIDTQYFGPGTRLTVL.

V and J are TRBV7-9 and TRBJ1-1; tentative D call: TRBD1 (5 bases). The CDR3 has 13 amino acids. V lost 2 bases and J lost 4, with 8 bases in between. From germline, CDR1 is SEHNR and CDR2 FQNEAQ (reference sequence). The CDR3 is CASSLQGFTEAFF. For the CDR3, the DNA is TGTGCCAGCAGCTTACAGGGTTTCACTGAAGCTTTCTTT. Supplemented by reference TRBV7-9 and TRBJ1-1, the full variable domain reads DTGVSQNPRHKITKRGQNVTFRCDPISEHNRLYWYRQTLGQGPEFLTYFQNEAQLEKSRLLSDRFSAERPKGSFSTLEIQRTEQGDSAMYLCASSLQGFTEAFFGQGTRLTVV.

This sequence joins TRBV19 and TRBJ1-1, with TRBD1 as a possible D gene (5 bases). This CDR3 has 13 amino acids. CDR1 is LNHDA, CDR2 SQIVND, per germline (reference sequence). With 3 bases removed from V and 7 bases from J, the gap between germline ends came to 12 bases. The chain's CDR3 is CASSMIRQYEAFF. The CDR3 nucleotides read TGTGCCAGTAGTATGATCAGACAGTATGAAGCTTTCTTT.

The chain joins TRBV7-9 to TRBJ2-7, with D perhaps given as TRBD1 or TRBD2 (5 bases each). CDR1 and CDR2 (germline): SEHNR, FQNEAQ (reference sequence). CDR3 length: 14 residues. Trimming pared 5 bases from V and 5 bases from J, leaving 16 bases between. CDR3 in DNA: TGTGCCAGCAGCAATAGTGGGACCTTCGACGAGCAGTACTTC. Protein product: CASSNSGTFDEQYF.

The rearrangement joins TRBV5-4 to TRBJ2-7; 8 nucleotides line up with TRBD1. After removal of 6 bases from V and 3 bases from J, the junction contained 11 bases not matched to a gene. Germline CDR1 SGHNT, CDR2 YYREEE (reference sequence). There are 15 residues in the CDR3. The CDR3 is CASNQPGTGDYEQYF. The CDR3 bases are TGTGCCAGCAACCAACCCGGGACAGGAGACTACGAGCAGTACTTC.

The chain joins TRBV19 to TRBJ1-1; weak D call: TRBD1 (6 bases). Germline V gene lookup returns CDR1 LNHDA and CDR2 SQIVND (reference sequence). This CDR3 contains 15 residues. Deletions cut 7 bases from V and 0 bases from J, with 15 bases between. This CDR3 is CASMWPGQLNTEAFF. As DNA, the CDR3 is TGTGCCAGTATGTGGCCCGGACAGTTGAACACTGAAGCTTTCTTT.

The sample holds a few counts of this clone. The gene calls are TRBV5-4 and TRBJ2-3, with a weak D call TRBD2 (6 bases). Germline V gene lookup returns CDR1 SGHNT and CDR2 YYREEE (reference sequence). This CDR3 has 15 residues. V was cut by 5 bases and J by 2 bases, with 15 bases left in between. This CDR3 reads CASRPGLPNTDTQYF. As DNA, the CDR3 is TGTGCCAGCAGGCCGGGACTCCCGAACACAGATACGCAGTATTTT. The variable domain in full, with the rest retrieved from reference TRBV5-4 and TRBJ2-3, is ETGVTQSPTHLIKTRGQQVTLRCSSQSGHNTVSWYQQALGQGPQFIFQYYREEENGRGNFPPRFSGLQFPNYSSELNVNALELDDSALYLCASRPGLPNTDTQYFGPGTRLTVL.

This clone was recorded many times. This sequence joins TRBV11-2 and TRBJ2-3; 11 bases fit TRBD2. CDR1 and CDR2 (germline): SGHAT, FQNNGV. V shed 3 bases, J shed 3 bases, and the junction held 8 bases outside the gene matches. The CDR3 runs 17 residues. CDR3 region: CASSFHELAGVTDTQYF. Written as DNA, the CDR3 is TGTGCCAGCAGCTTCCACGAACTAGCGGGAGTAACAGATACGCAGTATTTT.

CDR3 residues: CASSSPGLGQETQYF. The CDR3 DNA is TGTGCCAGCAGCTCACCGGGACTTGGACAAGAGACCCAGTACTTC. The chain couples TRBV7-6 to TRBJ2-5; possible D gene TRBD2, 6 bases. Trimming removed 4 bases from V and 2 bases from J, with 14 bases in between. Germline loops: CDR1 SGHVS, CDR2 FNYEAQ. This CDR3 spans 15 amino acids.

The gene calls are TRBV21-1 and TRBJ1-4. TRBV21-1 is flagged as a pseudogene. The CDR3 runs to 13 residues. CDR3 bases: TGTGCCAGCAGCAAAGTGGCACACCTAAGACTGTTTTTT. Translated: CASSKVAHLRLFF.

The chain links TRBV7-7 to TRBJ2-3; D is unresolved. Trimming cost V 2 bases and J 1 base, with 7 bases left between them. The length of the CDR3 is 14 residues. The germline V gene has CDR1 SSHAT and CDR2 FNYEAQ (reference sequence). The CDR3 loop is CASSLSTGTDTQYF. The CDR3 coding sequence is TGTGCCAGCAGCTTAAGCACGGGCACAGATACGCAGTATTTT. The full variable domain, completed using reference TRBV7-7 and TRBJ2-3, is GAGVSQSPRYKVTKRGQDVTLRCDPISSHATLYWYQQALGQGPEFLTYFNYEAQPDKSGLPSDRFSAERPEGSISTLTIQRTEQRDSAMYRCASSLSTGTDTQYFGPGTRLTVL.

This clone was found once. The chain has TRBV7-9 and TRBJ1-2; D remains ambiguous. The CDR3 is 16 amino acids. V lost 5 bases to trimming and J lost 8 bases, with 24 bases between them. Germline V gene lookup returns CDR1 SEHNR and CDR2 FQNEAQ (reference sequence). In DNA form, the CDR3 reads TGTGCCAGCAGCCCCCTAAATTCCGCAGCGGCGTGGGGCTACACCTTC. It encodes CASSPLNSAAAWGYTF.

This chain joins TRBV7-6 and TRBJ1-4; 7 nucleotides match TRBD1. The V gene end was trimmed by 4 bases and the J gene end by 5 bases; junction bases not matched to a gene: 7. CDR1 and CDR2 (germline): SGHVS, FNYEAQ. There are 15 residues in the CDR3. The CDR3 nucleotides are TGTGCCAGCAGCTCATCGGGACAGAAGAATGAAAAACTGTTTTTT. This encodes CASSSSGQKNEKLFF.

DNA for the CDR3: TGCGCCAGCAGCTTGCTGGGGCAGGAGACCCAGTACTTC. It is translated as CASSLLGQETQYF. V usage is TRBV5-1 and J usage is TRBJ2-5, with D tentatively TRBD1 (5 bases). Germline V gives CDR1 SGHRS, CDR2 YFSETQ. The V end lost 1 base, the J end lost 5 bases, and 9 bases lay between the germline ends. The CDR3 length is 13 residues.